The 29 T cell receptor beta chains below come from one sample, sequenced in a study of graft-versus-host responses after intestinal transplantation. Method: immunoSEQ multiplex PCR; TCRdb's copy keeps in-frame clones and lacks some. The table lists 35,000 to 45,000 clones, 90% to 95% of them singletons. The input for sequencing was PBMCs, taken 524 days after transplant. Receptors originate from a human patient who received an intestinal transplant, so some T cells may come from the graft donor.

This chain links TRBV7-8 with TRBJ2-5, with TRBD2 as a possible D gene (6 bases). The ends were cut back, 1 base at V and 5 bases at J, with 14 bases in the middle. CDR1 SGHVS and CDR2 FQNEAQ come from the germline V gene. CDR3 length equals 15 residues. This CDR3 is CASSLVLLAWETQYF. In DNA, the CDR3 is TGTGCCAGCAGCTTAGTTCTGCTAGCGTGGGAGACCCAGTACTTC.

The rearrangement joins TRBV27 to TRBJ2-7; TRBD1 matches at 9 bases. CDR1 is MNHEY, CDR2 SMNVEV, per germline (reference sequence). The J segment lost 4 bases and the V segment lost 4 bases, leaving 5 bases of the junction unmatched. CDR3 length equals 14 residues. The chain's CDR3 is CASSSDRGGYEQYF. The CDR3 region has the DNA TGTGCCAGCAGTTCGGACAGGGGAGGGTACGAGCAGTACTTC.

V usage is TRBV5-1 and J usage is TRBJ2-6; 10 bases match TRBD1. With 3 bases clipped from V and 3 bases from J, the junction kept 3 bases outside the gene matches. Germline V gene lookup returns CDR1 SGHRS and CDR2 YFSETQ. CDR3 length: 16 amino acids. CDR3 protein: CASSWTGGGGANVLTF. The CDR3 DNA follows: TGCGCCAGCAGCTGGACAGGGGGAGGTGGGGCCAACGTCCTGACTTTC.

The chain couples TRBV2 to TRBJ1-1, with 7 bases identical to TRBD1. Losses at the gene ends were 2 bases for V and 4 bases for J; bases not matched to a gene: 10. Germline CDR1 SNHLY, CDR2 FYNNEI. The CDR3 length is 16 residues. As DNA, the CDR3 is TGTGCCAGCAGTGAAAGAGAGGGGGCACTGATCACTGAAGCTTTCTTT. It yields the protein CASSEREGALITEAFF.

The chain recombines TRBV27 with TRBJ1-2; TRBD1 matches at 10 bases. Germline V gene lookup returns CDR1 MNHEY and CDR2 SMNVEV (reference sequence). V gave up 3 bases and J gave up 3 bases; unmatched junction bases: 16. This CDR3 has 19 residues. CDR3 protein: CASSFVGTGEVAADYGYTF. CDR3 nucleotide sequence: TGTGCCAGCAGTTTTGTGGGGACAGGGGAAGTTGCGGCAGACTATGGCTACACCTTC.

This clone occurred a few times. V is TRBV5-4 and J is TRBJ2-1, with a possible D match to TRBD2 (5 bases). Trimming left V 4 bases short and J 4 bases short, with 15 bases between. The V gene's germline CDR1 is SGHNT and CDR2 YYREEE (reference sequence). The CDR3 loop spans 15 amino acids. CDR3: CASSRIRVAYNEQFF. The DNA for the CDR3 is TGTGCCAGCAGCCGAATTAGGGTAGCGTACAATGAGCAGTTCTTC.

This clone is a singleton in its sample. V gene TRBV9 combines with J gene TRBJ2-2; D unclear. Looked up from germline, CDR1 is SGDLS and CDR2 is YYNGEE. CDR3 length: 11 amino acids. The V end lost 0 bases, the J end lost 8 bases, and 2 bases lay between the germline ends. CDR3 bases: TGTGCCAGCAGCGTAGCGGGGGAGCTGTTTTTT. This translates into CASSVAGELFF.

With regard to this clone: A read error may produce the germline difference seen at one junction end. This chain links TRBV7-9 with TRBJ1-2; D not resolved. The CDR3 runs 12 residues. The V gene's germline CDR1 is SEHNR and CDR2 FQNEAQ (reference sequence). CDR3 coding DNA: TGTGCCAGCAGCTTCGCAGCGTATGGCCACACCTTC. This sequence encodes CASSFAAYGHTF.

V usage is TRBV2 and J usage is TRBJ2-7; TRBD2 agrees at 13 bases. The CDR3 spans 15 residues. The trim removed 6 bases at V and 4 bases at J, leaving 6 bases unmatched. Germline V CDR1 and CDR2: SNHLY, FYNNEI. DNA of the CDR3: TGTGCCAGCAGGACCGGGACTAGCGGGAATTACGAGCAGTACTTC. It yields the protein CASRTGTSGNYEQYF.

The rearrangement links TRBV5-1 to TRBJ1-2; D perhaps matches TRBD1 (5 bases). Germline assignment: CDR1 SGHRS and CDR2 YFSETQ. V was cut by 0 bases and J by 0 bases, with 12 bases left in between. CDR3 length: 16 residues. In nucleotides, the CDR3 is TGCGCCAGCAGCTTGGGTAGTGACAGAGCTAACTATGGCTACACCTTC. The encoded protein is CASSLGSDRANYGYTF.

The V call is TRBV10-3, the J call TRBJ1-4; TRBD1 matches 9 bases. The germline V gene encodes CDR1 ENHRY and CDR2 SYGVKD. This CDR3 region has 16 residues. The ends lost 5 bases at V and 5 bases at J; junction bases unmatched: 9. CDR3 nucleotides: TGTGCCATCAGTACCGGACAGGGGACGGGGAATGAAAAACTGTTTTTT. Its translation is CAISTGQGTGNEKLFF.

The rearrangement links TRBV6-5 to TRBJ1-2; 7 bases are shared with TRBD1. The CDR3 length is 15 residues. V trimming: 0 bases; J trimming: 5 bases; junction bases outside the gene matches: 6. CDR1 and CDR2 (germline): MNHEY, SVGAGI. CDR3 region: CASSYSQGDRYGYTF. CDR3 coding DNA: TGTGCCAGCAGTTACTCTCAGGGGGACCGGTATGGCTACACCTTC.

The V gene is TRBV19, the J gene TRBJ1-2, with TRBD1 matching 8 bases. With 1 base clipped from V and 6 bases from J, the junction kept 13 bases outside the gene matches. The CDR3 totals 17 residues. CDR1 is LNHDA, CDR2 SQIVND, per germline (reference sequence). In nucleotides, the CDR3 is TGTGCCAGTAGTATAGTGGGCCAGGGGGCCTTTTTTGATGGCTACACCTTC. Translating gives CASSIVGQGAFFDGYTF.

This chain joins TRBV11-2 and TRBJ2-1, with D possibly matching TRBD2 (6 bases). The CDR3 covers 14 residues. Germline V gene lookup returns CDR1 SGHAT and CDR2 FQNNGV. V was pared by 1 base and J by 7 bases, with 11 bases between. The CDR3 nucleotides are TGTGCCAGCAGCTTAGCGGGAGCTGTAAATGAGCAGTTCTTC. This codes for CASSLAGAVNEQFF.

The genes are TRBV27 and TRBJ2-1, with 13 bases lining up with TRBD2. Germline CDR1 is MNHEY and CDR2 is SMNVEV (reference sequence). V lost 5 bases, J lost 3 bases, and 7 bases stayed unmatched. This CDR3 contains 17 residues. CDR3 nucleotide sequence: TGTGCCAGCAGTGGTACGGGACTAGCGGGATACTACAATGAGCAGTTCTTC. Amino acid sequence: CASSGTGLAGYYNEQFF.

The V gene is TRBV19, the J gene TRBJ2-1; unclear D gene. The germline V and J ends were trimmed by 9 bases and 10 bases, with 22 bases remaining between them. Germline V CDR1 and CDR2: LNHDA, SQIVND (reference sequence). The CDR3 length is 14 residues. DNA for the CDR3: TGTGCCAGGCCCTGTCTCTCCCGACCTACCGAGCAGTTCTTC. Protein product: CARPCLSRPTEQFF.

The gene calls are TRBV19 and TRBJ2-1; D is perhaps TRBD2 (6 bases). The CDR3 loop spans 13 amino acids. V was pared by 6 bases and J by 4 bases, with 10 bases between. Germline CDR1 and CDR2: LNHDA and SQIVND (reference sequence). The CDR3 spells CASSGSIYNEQFF. CDR3 sequence (DNA): TGTGCCAGTAGCGGGAGTATTTACAATGAGCAGTTCTTC. The whole variable domain, filled in from reference TRBV19 and TRBJ2-1, reads DGGITQSPKYLFRKEGQNVTLSCEQNLNHDAMYWYRQDPGQGLRLIYYSQIVNDFQKGDIAEGYSVSREKKESFPLTVTSAQKNPTAFYLCASSGSIYNEQFFGPGTRLTVL.

The CDR3 here is CASSLATRVETQYF. CDR3 DNA: TGCGCCAGCAGCCTGGCCACCAGGGTGGAGACCCAGTACTTC. The V and J genes are TRBV5-1 and TRBJ2-5; D is perhaps TRBD1 (5 bases). This CDR3 has 14 amino acids. Deletions cut 4 bases from V and 5 bases from J, with 15 bases between. The germline gives CDR1 SGHRS, CDR2 YFSETQ.

The V call is TRBV19, the J call TRBJ2-3; 8 positions agree with TRBD2. The V gene's germline CDR1 is LNHDA and CDR2 SQIVND (reference sequence). The CDR3 has 15 amino acids. The V gene end was trimmed by 5 bases and the J gene end by 2 bases; junction bases not matched to a gene: 6. CDR3 loop: CASSDFGRATDTQYF. The CDR3 region has the DNA TGTGCCAGTAGTGATTTCGGGAGGGCCACAGATACGCAGTATTTT.

The CDR3 loop reads CASSQTGQGGYEQYF. The CDR3 bases are TGTGCCAGCAGCCAGACGGGACAGGGCGGCTACGAGCAGTACTTC. The V and J genes are TRBV11-2 and TRBJ2-7, with 9 bases lining up with TRBD1. Trimming at V came to 5 bases and at J to 3 bases, leaving 8 bases not matched to a gene. Germline values: CDR1 SGHAT, CDR2 FQNNGV. The CDR3 extends over 15 amino acids. The full variable domain, its missing parts supplied by reference TRBV11-2 and TRBJ2-7, is EAGVAQSPRYKIIEKRQSVAFWCNPISGHATLYWYQQILGQGPKLLIQFQNNGVVDDSQLPKDRFSAERLKGVDSTLKIQPAKLEDSAVYLCASSQTGQGGYEQYFGPGTRLTVT.

V usage is TRBV2 and J usage is TRBJ2-7; 9 bases match TRBD2. V was pared by 6 bases and J by 0 bases, with 6 bases of the junction left unmatched. Germline V gene lookup returns CDR1 SNHLY and CDR2 FYNNEI. CDR3 length: 15 amino acids. CDR3: CASRRGLAASYEQYF. DNA for the CDR3: TGTGCCAGCAGAAGGGGACTAGCCGCCTCCTACGAGCAGTACTTC.

This chain joins TRBV27 and TRBJ2-1; maybe TRBD2 (6 bases). CDR1 and CDR2 from the germline V gene are MNHEY and SMNVEV (reference sequence). V gave up 3 bases and J gave up 6 bases, with 12 bases separating them. CDR3 length: 14 residues. In DNA, the CDR3 is TGTGCCAGCAGTTTGGAGGGATTCGGCAATGAGCAGTTCTTC. Its translation is CASSLEGFGNEQFF.

This clone has more than one count but fewer than ten. The V gene is TRBV9, the J gene TRBJ1-2, with D possibly being TRBD1 (6 bases). Trimming shortened V by 0 bases and J by 5 bases, and 14 bases separated the two germline ends. Germline CDR1 and CDR2: SGDLS and YYNGEE. The CDR3 runs to 15 residues. The CDR3 is CASSVGQGPLYGYTF. The CDR3 nucleotides read TGTGCCAGCAGCGTAGGCCAGGGGCCCTTATATGGCTACACCTTC.

The chain joins TRBV10-2 to TRBJ2-7; 7 bases align to TRBD1. CDR1 WSHSY and CDR2 SAAADI come from the germline V gene. This CDR3 is 15 amino acids long. Trimming cost V 6 bases and J 2 bases; bases outside gene matches: 10. The CDR3 protein is CASRDSWDSTYEQYF. CDR3 sequence (DNA): TGCGCCAGCAGAGATTCTTGGGACAGCACCTACGAGCAGTACTTC.

In its sample, this clone was seen a few times. This chain uses TRBV15 with TRBJ2-2; TRBD2 matches at 7 bases. CDR3 size: 16 residues. CDR1 and CDR2 (germline): LNHNV, YYDKDF (reference sequence). V trimming: 2 bases; J trimming: 0 bases; junction bases outside the gene matches: 3. CDR3 in DNA: TGTGCCACCAGCAGAAGGGGACTATCGAACACCGGGGAGCTGTTTTTT. Amino acids: CATSRRGLSNTGELFF.

The chain carries TRBV10-3 and TRBJ2-7; 12 bases are shared with TRBD2. Trimming removed 10 bases from V and 2 bases from J; junction bases left unmatched: 9. The CDR3 is 15 residues long. Germline values: CDR1 ENHRY, CDR2 SYGVKD. The CDR3 here is CATATSGGSAYEQYF. The CDR3 region has the DNA TGTGCCACCGCAACTAGCGGGGGGTCCGCCTACGAGCAGTACTTC.

This clone was seen just once. The chain recombines TRBV11-2 with TRBJ2-5; D gene uncertain. Trimming took off 3 bases at V and 1 base at J, with 9 bases between the two ends. The germline gives CDR1 SGHAT, CDR2 FQNNGV. The CDR3 has 14 residues. Here the CDR3 DNA reads TGTGCCAGCAGCTTTTTCTCGGGCCAAGAGACCCAGTACTTC. Its protein is CASSFFSGQETQYF.

Here the CDR3 DNA reads TGTGCCTGGAGTGTAACAGGGAACACCGGGGAGCTGTTTTTT. Its translation is CAWSVTGNTGELFF. This sequence joins TRBV30 and TRBJ2-2; the D gene is possibly TRBD1 (5 bases). This CDR3 comprises 14 residues. Trimming removed 0 bases at V and 1 base at J, with 6 bases between. CDR1 GTSNPN and CDR2 SVGIG come from the germline V gene (reference sequence).

The chain carries TRBV15 and TRBJ2-1; the D gene is possibly TRBD2 (5 bases). Trimming shortened V by 4 bases and J by 13 bases, and 20 bases separated the two germline ends. The CDR3 spans 14 residues. CDR1 and CDR2 from the germline V gene are LNHNV and YYDKDF (reference sequence). CDR3 amino acids: CATSTDSPFFVQFF. DNA for the CDR3: TGTGCCACCAGCACGGACTCCCCTTTCTTCGTCCAGTTCTTC.